These 16 T cell receptor beta chains were all obtained from the same sample, sequenced in a study of CD8 T cells in ankylosing spondylitis. One entry per CDR3 protein results from TCRdb running MiXCR on the 5' RACE reads. The sample yields 250,000 or so distinct CDR3 sequences, 8% to 11% seen once. The sample consisted of blood, either unsorted or a sorted T cell fraction (not recorded which). Receptors originate from a male donor with ankylosing spondylitis or in good health (not recorded which).

This clonotype occurred many times. The chain employs TRBV10-3 and TRBJ1-5; D gene ambiguous. V lost 6 bases to trimming and J lost 2 bases, with 11 bases between them. Looked up from germline, CDR1 is ENHRY and CDR2 is SYGVKD. CDR3 length: 14 residues. For the CDR3, the DNA is TGTGCCATCAGCAGCGACCTTGGCAATCAGCCCCAGCATTTT. Translated: CAISSDLGNQPQHF.

The chain uses TRBV5-6 and TRBJ2-7; possible D gene TRBD2, 6 bases. The germline V gene encodes CDR1 SGHDT and CDR2 YYEEEE. This CDR3 is 13 amino acids long. Trimming left V 4 bases short and J 2 bases short, with 10 bases between. The CDR3 loop reads CASSGGFTYEQYF. The CDR3 DNA is TGTGCCAGCAGCGGAGGGTTTACCTACGAGCAGTACTTC.

The chain carries TRBV5-1 and TRBJ2-3; weak D call: TRBD1 (6 bases). Trimming removed 4 bases from V and 6 bases from J, with 27 bases in between. Germline-derived CDR1 and CDR2 are SGHRS and YFSETQ. The CDR3 consists of 18 residues. DNA for the CDR3: TGCGCCAGCAGCCTGGTTAGCCGGAACATCCAAGGGGGTGATACGCAGTATTTT. Translation: CASSLVSRNIQGGDTQYF. Looking up the rest from reference TRBV5-1 and TRBJ2-3 gives the full variable domain: KAGVTQTPRYLIKTRGQQVTLSCSPISGHRSVSWYQQTPGQGLQFLFEYFSETQRNKGNFPGRFSGRQFSNSRSEMNVSTLELGDSALYLCASSLVSRNIQGGDTQYFGPGTRLTVL.

This clonotype was found many times. The V gene is TRBV12-3 or TRBV12-4, the J gene TRBJ2-2, with 8 bases fitting TRBD2. Trimming cost V 8 bases and J 5 bases; bases outside gene matches: 19. This CDR3 contains 18 residues. The CDR3 loop reads CASLLLSEASGYTGELFF. For the CDR3, the DNA is TGTGCCAGCCTTCTCCTCTCTGAGGCTAGCGGGTATACCGGGGAGCTGTTTTTT.

This clonotype has more than one count but fewer than ten. The rearrangement links TRBV4-2 to TRBJ1-6; the D is unclear. The CDR3 contains 16 residues. Germline V gene sequence: CDR1 LGHNA, CDR2 YNFKEQ. Trimming cost V 4 bases and J 5 bases, with 15 bases left between them. CDR3 residues: CASSLSPNLDNSPLHF. CDR3 bases: TGTGCCAGCAGCCTTTCCCCGAACCTAGATAATTCACCCCTCCACTTT.

This clonotype was seen many times. This chain joins TRBV12-3 or TRBV12-4 and TRBJ2-4, with D maybe TRBD1 (6 bases). Trimming took off 4 bases at V and 2 bases at J, with 12 bases between the two ends. The CDR3 runs to 15 residues. DNA of the CDR3: TGTGCCAGCAGTTCAACAGGGTACTCCAAAAACATTCAGTACTTC. This sequence encodes CASSSTGYSKNIQYF.

CDR3 sequence: CASSLAPISSYNEQFF. In DNA form, the CDR3 reads TGTGCCAGCAGCTTAGCGCCGATAAGCTCCTACAATGAGCAGTTCTTC. This chain joins TRBV7-2 and TRBJ2-1; D is unresolved. Germline CDR1 is SGHTA and CDR2 is FQGNSA. The CDR3 length is 16 residues. V was pared by 0 bases and J by 0 bases, with 9 bases between. The variable domain in full, completed from reference TRBV7-2 and TRBJ2-1, reads GAGVSQSPSNKVTEKGKDVELRCDPISGHTALYWYRQSLGQGLEFLIYFQGNSAPDKSGLPSDRFSAERTGGSVSTLTIQRTQQEDSAVYLCASSLAPISSYNEQFFGPGTRLTVL.

The gene calls are TRBV7-9 and TRBJ2-3; D possibly matches TRBD1 or TRBD2 (5 bases each). Germline values: CDR1 SEHNR, CDR2 FQNEAQ (reference sequence). V shed 4 bases and J shed 3 bases, with 14 bases lying between them. There are 15 residues in the CDR3. The CDR3 DNA is TGTGCCAGCAGCTCCAGGGAGACGGGAACAGATACGCAGTATTTT. Encoded protein: CASSSRETGTDTQYF.

Ten or more counts support this clonotype. V and J are TRBV20-1 and TRBJ2-7, with D perhaps TRBD1 (5 bases). The CDR3 is 13 residues long. Per germline, CDR1 DFQATT and CDR2 SNEGSKA (reference sequence). V was cut by 3 bases and J by 3 bases, with 12 bases left in between. The CDR3 coding sequence is TGCAGTGCTAGCAGGGAAGGGCTCTACGAGCAGTACTTC. Translating it yields CSASREGLYEQYF.

The J gene is TRBJ2-7, the V gene TRBV7-2; TRBD2 agrees at 9 bases. Germline CDR1 is SGHTA and CDR2 is FQGNSA. V gave up 1 base and J gave up 3 bases; unmatched junction bases: 7. CDR3 length: 16 amino acids. CDR3 amino acids: CASSLVRAGGRYEQYF. DNA for the CDR3: TGTGCCAGCAGCTTAGTGCGAGCGGGGGGCCGCTACGAGCAGTACTTC.

This chain links TRBV11-2 with TRBJ2-1; 11 bases map to TRBD2. This CDR3 region has 20 residues. Losses at the gene ends were 6 bases for V and 3 bases for J; bases not matched to a gene: 19. Germline V gene lookup returns CDR1 SGHAT and CDR2 FQNNGV. The CDR3 reads CASSYLKSVAGGPRYNEQFF. The CDR3 coding sequence is TGTGCCAGCAGTTATCTTAAGTCGGTAGCGGGGGGGCCCCGCTACAATGAGCAGTTCTTC.

This clonotype was seen at least ten times. The gene calls are TRBV12-3 or TRBV12-4 and TRBJ1-1, with TRBD1 as a possible D gene (5 bases). The germline V and J ends were trimmed by 6 bases and 4 bases, with 15 bases remaining between them. CDR3 length equals 14 residues. The CDR3 nucleotides read TGTGCCAGCAGGTCAACAGGCCGGCGCACTGAAGCTTTCTTT. Translating gives CASRSTGRRTEAFF.

This clonotype has at least ten counts. The chain is built from TRBV7-7 and TRBJ1-1, with D perhaps TRBD1 (6 bases). The CDR3 spans 14 residues. Germline V gene lookup returns CDR1 SSHAT and CDR2 FNYEAQ (reference sequence). The germline V and J ends were trimmed by 2 bases and 3 bases, with 10 bases remaining between them. Here the CDR3 reads CASSLRGADTEAFF. The CDR3 DNA sequence: TGTGCCAGCAGCTTACGGGGGGCCGACACTGAAGCTTTCTTT.

The sample holds many counts of this clonotype. J is TRBJ2-5 and V is TRBV15, with TRBD2 matching over 11 bases. V dropped 0 bases and J dropped 4; count of bases not matched to a gene: 7. CDR1 is LNHNV, CDR2 YYDKDF, per germline (reference sequence). The CDR3 loop spans 17 amino acids. In nucleotides, the CDR3 is TGTGCCACCAGCAGAGACGGTAGCGGGAGGGCCGGAGAGACCCAGTACTTC. It specifies CATSRDGSGRAGETQYF.

This clonotype was counted at least ten times. The V call is TRBV29-1, the J call TRBJ2-7; 10 nucleotides match TRBD1. The CDR3 covers 13 residues. The germline gives CDR1 SQVTM, CDR2 ANQGSEA. Trimming removed 5 bases from V and 3 bases from J; junction bases left unmatched: 4. CDR3 region: CSVLRDRGYEQYF. The CDR3 DNA follows: TGCAGCGTTCTCCGGGACAGGGGCTACGAGCAGTACTTC.

This clonotype occurred a few times. The chain carries TRBV5-1 and TRBJ2-5, with TRBD1 matching over 9 bases. The J segment lost 0 bases and the V segment lost 4 bases, leaving 4 bases of the junction unmatched. Germline V lookup: CDR1 SGHRS, CDR2 YFSETQ. The CDR3 has 15 residues. The CDR3 DNA reads as TGCGCCAGCAGCAGGACAGGGGATTACCAAGAGACCCAGTACTTC. The encoded protein is CASSRTGDYQETQYF.